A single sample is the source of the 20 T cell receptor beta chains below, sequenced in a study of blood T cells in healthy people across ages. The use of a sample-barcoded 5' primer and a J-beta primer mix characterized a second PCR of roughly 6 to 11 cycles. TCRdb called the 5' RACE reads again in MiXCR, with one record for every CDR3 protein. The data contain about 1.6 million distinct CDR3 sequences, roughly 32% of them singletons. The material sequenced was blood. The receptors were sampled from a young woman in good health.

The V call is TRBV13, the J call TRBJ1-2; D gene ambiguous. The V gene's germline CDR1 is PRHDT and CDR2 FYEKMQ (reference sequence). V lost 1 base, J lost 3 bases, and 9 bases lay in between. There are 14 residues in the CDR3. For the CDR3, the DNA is TGTGCCAGCAGCTTAGATGGCAGTGACTATGGCTACACCTTC. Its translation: CASSLDGSDYGYTF.

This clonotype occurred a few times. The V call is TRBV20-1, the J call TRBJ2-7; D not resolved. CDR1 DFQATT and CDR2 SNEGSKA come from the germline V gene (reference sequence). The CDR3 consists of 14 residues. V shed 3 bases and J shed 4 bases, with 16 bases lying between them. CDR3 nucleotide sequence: TGCAGTGCTAGTAAAGGCAGATCCAGTTACGAGCAGTACTTC. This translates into CSASKGRSSYEQYF.

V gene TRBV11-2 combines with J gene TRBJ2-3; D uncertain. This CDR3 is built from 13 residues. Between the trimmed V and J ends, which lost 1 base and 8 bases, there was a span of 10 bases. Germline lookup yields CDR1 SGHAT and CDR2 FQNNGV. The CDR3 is CASSLATTGTQYF. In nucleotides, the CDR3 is TGTGCCAGCAGCTTAGCTACTACTGGTACGCAGTATTTT.

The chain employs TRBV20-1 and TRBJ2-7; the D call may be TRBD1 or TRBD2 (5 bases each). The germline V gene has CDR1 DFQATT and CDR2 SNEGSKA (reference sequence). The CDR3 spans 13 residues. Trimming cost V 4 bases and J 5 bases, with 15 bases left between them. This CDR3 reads CSATKGPHDEQYF. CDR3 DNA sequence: TGCAGTGCTACCAAGGGACCGCACGACGAGCAGTACTTC.

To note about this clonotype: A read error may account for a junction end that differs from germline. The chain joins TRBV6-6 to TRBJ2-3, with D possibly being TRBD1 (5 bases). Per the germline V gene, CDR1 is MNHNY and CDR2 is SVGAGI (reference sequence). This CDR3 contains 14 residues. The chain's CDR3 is CASSDSSPTDTRYF. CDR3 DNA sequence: TGTGCCAGCAGCGACAGCTCACCCACAGATACGCGGTATTTT.

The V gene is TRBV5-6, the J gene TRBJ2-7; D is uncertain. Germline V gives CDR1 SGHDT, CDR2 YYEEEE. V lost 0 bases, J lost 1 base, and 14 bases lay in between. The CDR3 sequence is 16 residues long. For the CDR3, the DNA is TGTGCCAGCAGCTTGGGTTGGATGGCTAGTTCCTACGAGCAGTACTTC. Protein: CASSLGWMASSYEQYF.

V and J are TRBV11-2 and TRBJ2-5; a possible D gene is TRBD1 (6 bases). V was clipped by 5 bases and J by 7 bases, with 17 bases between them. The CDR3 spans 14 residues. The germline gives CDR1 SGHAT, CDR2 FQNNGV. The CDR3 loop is CASSREGVWGTQYF. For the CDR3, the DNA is TGTGCCAGCAGCAGAGAGGGGGTTTGGGGGACCCAGTACTTC.

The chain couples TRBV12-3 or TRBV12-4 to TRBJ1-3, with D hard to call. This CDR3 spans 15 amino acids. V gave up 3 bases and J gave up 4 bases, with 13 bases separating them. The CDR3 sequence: CASSFAGPAGNTIYF. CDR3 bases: TGTGCCAGCAGTTTCGCCGGACCAGCCGGAAACACCATATATTTT.

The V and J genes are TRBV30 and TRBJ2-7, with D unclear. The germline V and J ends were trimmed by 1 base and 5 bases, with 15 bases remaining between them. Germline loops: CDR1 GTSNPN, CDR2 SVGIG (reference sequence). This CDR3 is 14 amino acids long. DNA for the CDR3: TGTGCCTGGAGTGGGATTGTAAGTGGGGACGAGCAGTACTTC. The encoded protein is CAWSGIVSGDEQYF.

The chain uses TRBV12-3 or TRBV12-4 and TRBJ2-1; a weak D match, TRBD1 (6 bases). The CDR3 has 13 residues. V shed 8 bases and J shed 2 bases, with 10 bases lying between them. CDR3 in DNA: TGTGCCAGCGGGACAACAACCTACAATGAGCAGTTCTTC. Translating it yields CASGTTTYNEQFF.

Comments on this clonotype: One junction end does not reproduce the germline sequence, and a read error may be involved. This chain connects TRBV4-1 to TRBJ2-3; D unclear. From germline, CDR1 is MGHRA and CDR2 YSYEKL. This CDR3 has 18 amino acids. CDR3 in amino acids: CASSQKDRTDKPTDTQYF. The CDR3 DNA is TGCGCCAGCAGCCAGAAAGATCGGACGGATAAGCCTACAGACACGCAGTATTTT.

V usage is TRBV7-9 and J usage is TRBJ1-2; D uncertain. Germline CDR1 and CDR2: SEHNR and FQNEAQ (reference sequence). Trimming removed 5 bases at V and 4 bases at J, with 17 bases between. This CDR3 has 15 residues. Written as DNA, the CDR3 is TGTGCCAGCAGCACAAGGGTGAGGGCTCCCTATGGCTACACCTTC. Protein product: CASSTRVRAPYGYTF.

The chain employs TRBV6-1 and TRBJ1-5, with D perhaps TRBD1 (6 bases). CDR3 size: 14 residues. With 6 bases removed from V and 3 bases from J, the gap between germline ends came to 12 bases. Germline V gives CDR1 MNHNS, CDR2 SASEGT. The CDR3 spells CASRRRGDNQPQHF. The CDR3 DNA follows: TGTGCCAGCAGGAGGAGGGGGGACAATCAGCCCCAGCATTTT.

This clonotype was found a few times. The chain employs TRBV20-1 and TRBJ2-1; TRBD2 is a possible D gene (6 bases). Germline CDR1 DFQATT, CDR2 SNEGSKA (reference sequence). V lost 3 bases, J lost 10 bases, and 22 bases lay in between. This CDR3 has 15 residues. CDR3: CSASADKQEGREQFF. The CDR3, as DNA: TGCAGTGCTAGTGCGGACAAACAGGAGGGCCGCGAGCAGTTCTTC.

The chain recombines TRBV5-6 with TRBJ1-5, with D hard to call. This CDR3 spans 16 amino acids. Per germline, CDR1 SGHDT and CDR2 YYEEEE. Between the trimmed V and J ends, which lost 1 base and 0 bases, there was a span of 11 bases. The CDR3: CASSLRSTDSNQPQHF. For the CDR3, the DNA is TGTGCCAGCAGCTTGCGCTCCACAGATAGCAATCAGCCCCAGCATTTT.

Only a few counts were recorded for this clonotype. The CDR3 DNA follows: TGCGCCAGCAGCCCCCGGGACGCCGACTACGAGCAGTACTTC. Amino acid sequence: CASSPRDADYEQYF. J is TRBJ2-7 and V is TRBV4-1; D possibly matches TRBD1 or TRBD2 (5 bases each). With 4 bases removed from V and 3 bases from J, the gap between germline ends came to 13 bases. CDR1 and CDR2 (germline): MGHRA, YSYEKL. The CDR3 is 14 residues long.

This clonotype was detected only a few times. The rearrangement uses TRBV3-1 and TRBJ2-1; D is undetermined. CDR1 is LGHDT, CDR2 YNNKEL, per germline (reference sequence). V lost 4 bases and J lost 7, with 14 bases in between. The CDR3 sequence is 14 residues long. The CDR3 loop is CASSLSGSANEQFF. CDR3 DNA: TGTGCCAGCAGCCTCAGTGGGTCAGCAAATGAGCAGTTCTTC.

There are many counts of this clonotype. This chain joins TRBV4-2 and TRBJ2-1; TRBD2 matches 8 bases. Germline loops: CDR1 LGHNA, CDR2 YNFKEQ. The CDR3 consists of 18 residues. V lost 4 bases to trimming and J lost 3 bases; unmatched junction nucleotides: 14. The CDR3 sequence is CASSLNPILAEGYNEQFF. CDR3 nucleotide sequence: TGTGCCAGCAGCCTCAATCCGATACTAGCGGAAGGCTACAATGAGCAGTTCTTC.

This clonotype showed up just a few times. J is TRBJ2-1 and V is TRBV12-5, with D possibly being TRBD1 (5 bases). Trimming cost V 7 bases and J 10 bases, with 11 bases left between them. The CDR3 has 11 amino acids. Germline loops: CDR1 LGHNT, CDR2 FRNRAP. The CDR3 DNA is TGTGCTAGTGCCAGGGAAGGCGAGCAGTTCTTC. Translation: CASAREGEQFF.

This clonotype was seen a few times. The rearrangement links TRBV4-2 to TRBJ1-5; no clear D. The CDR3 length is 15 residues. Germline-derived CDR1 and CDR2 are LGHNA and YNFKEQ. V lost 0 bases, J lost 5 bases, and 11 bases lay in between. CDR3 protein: CASSQDLGVYQPQHF. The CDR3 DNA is TGTGCCAGCAGCCAAGATCTCGGGGTTTATCAGCCCCAGCATTTT.